This paragraph reports one T cell receptor (beta chain). The antigen remains undetermined. This record belongs to a study of CD8 T cell repertoires and HIV-1 epitope variants. TCRdb's table, derived via immunoSEQ multiplex PCR, lists solely in-frame clones and lacks some. The table has approximately 6,700 clones, 60% to 65% seen once. Germline V CDR1 and CDR2: MNHEY, SMNVEV (reference sequence). Losses at the gene ends were 5 bases for V and 2 bases for J; bases not matched to a gene: 5. The CDR3 totals 15 residues. This TCR came from a male donor with HIV. The J gene is TRBJ2-3, the V gene TRBV27, with TRBD2 identical over 9 bases. The sequenced sample consisted of cultured CD8+ T cells derived from PBMCs. CDR3 DNA sequence: TGTGCCAGCAGTAGACTAGCGGTGTACACAGATACGCAGTATTTT. It translates to CASSRLAVYTDTQYF.